This is a list of T cell receptor beta chains from one sample in a study of human T cells and chemical hapten exposure. One entry per CDR3 protein, called by TCRdb with MiXCR from the RACE reads. This sample has about 34,000 distinct CDR3 sequences, with about 6.3% found just once. The sequences come from whole blood, collected in connection with sensitization to the hapten diphenylcyclopropenone (DPC). All receptors come from a woman aged 25 to 39 with alopecia areata. Some clones in this sample may be carry-over from other donors' samples. Each CDR3 is given with its conserved first and last residue. D genes are given only for firm matches. Clone size, where shown, is once, few, many, or a class for clones that have expanded.

V: TRBV27
size: many
J: TRBJ2-7
D: TRBD2
CDR3: CASSFGTSSGEQYF
DNA: TGTGCCAGCAGTTTTGGGACTAGCTCCGGCGAGCAGTACTTC

V: TRBV6-5
size: few
J: TRBJ2-6
D: TRBD1
CDR3: CASSYLAGGAGANVLTF
DNA: TGTGCCAGCAGTTACCTCGCAGGGGGCGCGGGGGCCAACGTCCTGACTTTC

V: TRBV25-1
size: many
J: TRBJ1-2
D: NA
CDR3: CAAGVNYGYTF
DNA: TGTGCCGCTGGGGTCAACTATGGCTACACCTTC

V: TRBV7-8
size: NA
J: TRBJ2-3
D: TRBD2
CDR3: CASTPLAGGTDTQYF
DNA: TGTGCCAGCACCCCACTAGCGGGGGGCACAGATACGCAGTATTTT

V: TRBV6-5
size: few
J: TRBJ2-3
D: TRBD2
CDR3: CASSLAGAASDTQYF
DNA: TGTGCCAGCAGTTTAGCGGGGGCAGCGTCAGATACGCAGTATTTT

V: TRBV20-1
size: many
J: TRBJ2-1
D: TRBD1
CDR3: CSASRDGPQGRSYNEQFF
DNA: TGCAGTGCCTCGAGGGATGGGCCACAGGGGCGTTCCTACAATGAGCAGTTCTTC

V: TRBV12-3/TRBV12-4
size: NA
J: TRBJ2-3
D: TRBD2
CDR3: CASSFGGGSVEDTQYF
DNA: TGTGCCAGCAGTTTTGGGGGGGGGTCCGTTGAAGATACGCAGTATTTT

V: TRBV18
size: many
J: TRBJ1-2
D: TRBD1
CDR3: CASSPKTGGPLDYGYTF
DNA: TGTGCCAGCTCACCGAAGACAGGGGGGCCACTAGACTATGGCTACACCTTC

V: TRBV20-1
size: NA
J: TRBJ2-7
D: TRBD2
CDR3: CSAATRGVSYEQYF
DNA: TGCAGTGCTGCGACTCGGGGGGTCTCCTACGAGCAGTACTTC

V: TRBV20-1
size: NA
J: TRBJ2-7
D: NA
CDR3: CSATDKAYEQYF
DNA: TGCAGTGCTACGGACAAAGCCTACGAGCAGTACTTC

V: TRBV6-2/TRBV6-3
size: NA
J: TRBJ1-1
D: NA
CDR3: CASRDFNVNTEAFF
DNA: TGTGCCAGCAGAGACTTCAACGTGAACACTGAAGCTTTCTTT

V: TRBV5-6
size: few
J: TRBJ2-2
D: NA
CDR3: CASSLTSGELFF
DNA: TGTGCCAGCAGCTTGACGTCCGGGGAGCTGTTTTTT

V: TRBV28
size: NA
J: TRBJ2-6
D: NA
CDR3: CASSSLGSGANVLTF
DNA: TGTGCCAGCAGTTCCCTCGGCTCTGGGGCCAACGTCCTGACTTTC

V: TRBV7-3
size: many
J: TRBJ1-1
D: NA
CDR3: CASSLLVTRGLDGTNTEAFF
DNA: TGTGCCAGCAGCTTACTAGTTACAAGGGGTTTGGATGGGACTAACACTGAAGCTTTCTTT

V: TRBV28
size: many
J: TRBJ1-1
D: TRBD1
CDR3: CASSSRQGAQITEAFF
DNA: TGTGCCAGCAGTTCCCGACAGGGGGCGCAAATCACTGAAGCTTTCTTT

V: TRBV29-1
size: many
J: TRBJ2-2
D: NA
CDR3: CSVTGILVAGELFF
DNA: TGCAGCGTCACCGGTATTCTGGTGGCCGGGGAGCTGTTTTTT

V: TRBV27
size: many
J: TRBJ2-7
D: TRBD2
CDR3: CASSGLAGDEQYF
DNA: TGTGCCAGCAGTGGACTAGCGGGGGACGAGCAGTACTTC

V: TRBV7-2
size: many
J: TRBJ2-7
D: NA
CDR3: CASSSQGLSGNEQYF
DNA: TGTGCCAGCAGCAGCCAAGGACTGTCGGGCAACGAGCAGTACTTC

V: TRBV20-1
size: many
J: TRBJ2-3
D: TRBD2
CDR3: CSAYTSGVTDTQYF
DNA: TGCAGTGCATACACTAGCGGGGTCACAGATACGCAGTATTTT

V: TRBV20-1
size: many
J: TRBJ2-7
D: NA
CDR3: CSAFDRSISYEQYF
DNA: TGCAGTGCCTTCGACAGGAGTATCTCCTACGAGCAGTACTTC

V: TRBV20-1
size: few
J: TRBJ2-7
D: TRBD1
CDR3: CSARPRGSSYEQYF
DNA: TGCAGTGCACGACCCAGGGGGAGCTCCTACGAGCAGTACTTC

V: TRBV6-5
size: many
J: TRBJ1-2
D: TRBD1
CDR3: CASSPRGPQGAGYGYTF
DNA: TGTGCCAGCAGCCCAAGGGGCCCCCAGGGGGCGGGCTATGGCTACACCTTC

V: TRBV9
size: few
J: TRBJ2-1
D: TRBD2
CDR3: CASSPRSSRTSGGDEQFF
DNA: TGTGCCAGCAGCCCACGCAGTAGTAGGACTAGCGGGGGGGATGAGCAGTTCTTC

V: TRBV4-3
size: few
J: TRBJ1-2
D: NA
CDR3: CASSQQGHYGYTF
DNA: TGCGCCAGCAGCCAACAGGGGCACTATGGCTACACCTTC

V: TRBV20-1
size: many
J: TRBJ1-5
D: TRBD1
CDR3: CSARDSGTVNQPQHF
DNA: TGCAGTGCTAGGGATTCCGGGACAGTCAATCAGCCCCAGCATTTT

V: TRBV11-2
size: many
J: TRBJ2-2
D: NA
CDR3: CASSLAGSGELFF
DNA: TGTGCCAGCAGCTTAGCAGGGTCCGGGGAGCTGTTTTTT

V: TRBV6-2/TRBV6-3
size: many
J: TRBJ1-2
D: NA
CDR3: CASSYQANYGYTF
DNA: TGTGCCAGCAGTTATCAGGCAAACTATGGCTACACCTTC

V: TRBV20-1
size: NA
J: TRBJ1-1
D: NA
CDR3: CSAFTSGFMNTEAFF
DNA: TGCAGTGCTTTCACCTCGGGATTCATGAACACTGAAGCTTTCTTT

V: TRBV6-5
size: many
J: TRBJ2-5
D: NA
CDR3: CASSYSGRETETQYF
DNA: TGTGCCAGCAGTTACTCGGGGCGGGAAACGGAGACCCAGTACTTC

V: TRBV6-5
size: NA
J: TRBJ1-2
D: TRBD1
CDR3: CASSSTGNYGYTF
DNA: TGTGCCAGCAGTTCGACAGGGAACTATGGCTACACCTTC

V: TRBV20-1
size: NA
J: TRBJ2-1
D: TRBD2
CDR3: CSAHQTSGGPYNEQFF
DNA: TGCAGTGCGCACCAGACTAGCGGGGGGCCGTACAATGAGCAGTTCTTC

V: TRBV4-1
size: NA
J: TRBJ2-1
D: TRBD1
CDR3: CASSQGQGSYNEQFF
DNA: TGCGCCAGCAGCCAAGGACAGGGGTCCTACAATGAGCAGTTCTTC